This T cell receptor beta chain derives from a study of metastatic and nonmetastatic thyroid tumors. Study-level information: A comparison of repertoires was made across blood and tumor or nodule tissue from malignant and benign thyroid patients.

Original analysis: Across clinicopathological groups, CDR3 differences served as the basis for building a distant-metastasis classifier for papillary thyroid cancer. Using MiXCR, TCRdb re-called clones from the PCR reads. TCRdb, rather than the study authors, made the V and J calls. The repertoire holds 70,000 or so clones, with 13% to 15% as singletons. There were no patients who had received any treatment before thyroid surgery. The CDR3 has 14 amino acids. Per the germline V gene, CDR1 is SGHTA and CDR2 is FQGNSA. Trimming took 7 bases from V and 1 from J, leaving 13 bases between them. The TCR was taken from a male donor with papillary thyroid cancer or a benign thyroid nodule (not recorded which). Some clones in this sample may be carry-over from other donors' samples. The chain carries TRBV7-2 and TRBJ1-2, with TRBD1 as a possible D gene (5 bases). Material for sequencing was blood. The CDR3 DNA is TGTGCCAGCAACACCCCGACAGATAACTATGGCTACACCTTC. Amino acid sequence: CASNTPTDNYGYTF.